The count of the clone carrying this TCR beta chain is one. Sequencing used immunoSEQ multiplex PCR; TCRdb keeps in-frame clones, though not all of them. The sample lists fewer than 300,000 clones, 91% occurring once. The data were taken from a study of blood T cell repertoires in COVID-19. Study context: From the United States, Italy and Spain came samples of acute and convalescent COVID-19. Sample material is recorded as cDNA or gDNA derived from T cells, B-cell-depleted T cells, or PBMCs.

Trimming at V came to 4 bases and at J to 6 bases, leaving 9 bases not matched to a gene. The length of the CDR3 is 15 residues. Germline values: CDR1 LGHDT, CDR2 YNNKEL (reference sequence). This clonotype originated in a woman in her twenties or thirties with COVID-19, enrolled during active disease. The material sequenced was peripheral blood. The chain combines TRBV3-1 (or the pseudogene TRBV3-2) with TRBJ2-4; 7 nucleotides line up with TRBD2. The CDR3 DNA reads TGTGCCAGCAGCCGTGGGCTGGGGGAGGGAAACATTCAGTACTTC. This gives the protein CASSRGLGEGNIQYF.